One TCR beta chain is described in this entry. What it recognizes is unknown. This sample is drawn from a study of T cell responses to AZD1222 COVID-19 vaccine. Germline V gene lookup returns CDR1 LNHDA and CDR2 SQIVND (reference sequence). V lost 5 bases to trimming and J lost 6 bases, with 19 bases between them. The CDR3 runs to 15 residues. TCRdb's copy holds only in-frame clones and misses some; the assay was immunoSEQ multiplex PCR. The sample shows about 120,000 clones, 85% to 90% of them seen only once. Study findings and constraints: The sample set comprised mostly white British donors with more females, and clonal diversity was possibly underestimated. Spike-specific TCR depth and breadth grew after two AZD1222 doses. Unmutated variant regions are reportedly targeted by nearly half of spike-specific TCRs. Baseline seropositivity occurred in only 5 or 6 AZD1222 recipients.

The receptor comes from an adult in good health. The chain has TRBV19 and TRBJ1-2; a possible D gene is TRBD1 (5 bases). The sample in question was peripheral blood, obtained on day 0 of AZD1222 vaccination. The CDR3 sequence is CASSGPGLVRDGYTF. DNA of the CDR3: TGTGCCAGTAGTGGGCCGGGACTAGTCCGGGATGGCTACACCTTC. Using reference TRBV19 and TRBJ1-2 for the parts outside the CDR3, the full variable domain is DGGITQSPKYLFRKEGQNVTLSCEQNLNHDAMYWYRQDPGQGLRLIYYSQIVNDFQKGDIAEGYSVSREKKESFPLTVTSAQKNPTAFYLCASSGPGLVRDGYTFGSGTRLTVV.